These 32 T cell receptor beta chains share one sample of origin, sequenced in a study of blood T cell repertoires in COVID-19. Only in-frame clones appear in the TCRdb table, and some are missing; sequencing was by immunoSEQ multiplex PCR. This sample has tens of thousands of clones, with roughly 87% found just once. The sequenced sample consisted of peripheral blood. These receptors originate from a man older than 75 with acute or convalescent COVID-19.

The chain employs TRBV5-4 and TRBJ2-1, with D hard to call. CDR3 length: 16 amino acids. V was clipped by 4 bases and J by 1 base, with 15 bases between them. The germline gives CDR1 SGHNT, CDR2 YYREEE (reference sequence). CDR3: CASSPTKPGSYNEQFF. DNA for the CDR3: TGTGCCAGCAGCCCTACTAAGCCTGGATCCTACAATGAGCAGTTCTTC.

The rearrangement uses TRBV6-5 and TRBJ1-1, with unresolved D. V lost 7 bases and J 7 bases, leaving 7 bases between the germline ends. CDR3 length: 10 residues. CDR1 MNHEY and CDR2 SVGAGI come from the germline V gene. The CDR3 bases are TGTGCCAGCATCAAGCTTGAAGCTTTCTTT. It encodes CASIKLEAFF.

V and J are TRBV3-1 (or the pseudogene TRBV3-2) and TRBJ1-2; no definite D call. Looked up from germline, CDR1 is LGHDT and CDR2 is YNNKEL (reference sequence). Trimming took 4 bases from V and 2 from J, leaving 11 bases between them. The CDR3 totals 14 residues. CDR3 nucleotide sequence: TGTGCCAGCAGCCTGCCGGCGGCCAACTATGGCTACACCTTC. It encodes CASSLPAANYGYTF.

This clone has just a few counts. In nucleotides, the CDR3 is TGTGCTAGTGGTTTGTCGCAGGGTATCTATGAGCAGTTCTTC. As protein: CASGLSQGIYEQFF. The V and J genes are TRBV12-5 and TRBJ2-1, with D tentatively TRBD1 (5 bases). CDR3 length: 14 residues. CDR1 is LGHNT, CDR2 FRNRAP, per germline. The V and J ends lost 2 bases and 8 bases respectively, with 13 bases between them.

J is TRBJ2-7 and V is TRBV11-2; TRBD2 aligns across 8 bases. Per germline, CDR1 SGHAT and CDR2 FQNNGV. V dropped 0 bases and J dropped 4; count of bases not matched to a gene: 5. This CDR3 is built from 15 residues. The CDR3 coding sequence is TGTGCCAGCAGCTTAGACCCGGGGGGGCGATACGAGCAGTACTTC. Amino acids: CASSLDPGGRYEQYF.

The chain combines TRBV6-4 with TRBJ1-2; TRBD1 matches at 8 bases. Germline V CDR1 and CDR2: MRHNA, SNTAGT. The CDR3 spans 15 residues. Trimming at V came to 2 bases and at J to 7 bases, leaving 9 bases not matched to a gene. The CDR3 DNA reads as TGTGCCAGCAGTGACGGACAGGGATGGTCGGGTGGCTACACCTTC. Translation gives CASSDGQGWSGGYTF.

The J gene is TRBJ2-7, the V gene TRBV6-5; D is perhaps TRBD2 (6 bases). From germline, CDR1 is MNHEY and CDR2 SVGAGI. The CDR3 covers 14 residues. V lost 0 bases to trimming and J lost 0 bases, with 6 bases between them. The CDR3 nucleotides are TGTGCCAGCAGTTACTCCGGGAGCTCCTACGAGCAGTACTTC. It yields the protein CASSYSGSSYEQYF.

V is TRBV5-1 and J is TRBJ1-1; 8 nucleotides align to TRBD1. CDR3 size: 15 residues. The V gene's germline CDR1 is SGHRS and CDR2 YFSETQ. Trimming removed 0 bases from V and 7 bases from J; junction bases left unmatched: 8. The CDR3 loop is CASSLDGQGDGEAFF. The CDR3 DNA is TGCGCCAGCAGCTTGGATGGACAGGGAGACGGTGAAGCTTTCTTT. Combining the CDR3 with reference TRBV5-1 and TRBJ1-1 gives the whole variable domain KAGVTQTPRYLIKTRGQQVTLSCSPISGHRSVSWYQQTPGQGLQFLFEYFSETQRNKGNFPGRFSGRQFSNSRSEMNVSTLELGDSALYLCASSLDGQGDGEAFFGQGTRLTVV.

This chain joins TRBV28 and TRBJ1-5, with 8 bases matching TRBD1. Trimming removed 4 bases from V and 2 bases from J; junction bases left unmatched: 7. This CDR3 contains 16 residues. Germline loops: CDR1 MDHEN, CDR2 SYDVKM. CDR3 protein: CASSSTGGDRNQPQHF. The CDR3 DNA follows: TGTGCCAGCAGTTCAACAGGGGGAGATCGCAATCAGCCCCAGCATTTT.

This chain links TRBV5-1 with TRBJ2-5, with a tentative D call TRBD1 (6 bases). The CDR3 is made up of 13 amino acids. V lost 4 bases, J lost 3 bases, and 10 bases lay in between. Germline CDR1 is SGHRS and CDR2 is YFSETQ. CDR3 protein: CASSRRTEETQYF. In DNA, the CDR3 is TGCGCCAGCAGCCGGAGGACAGAAGAGACCCAGTACTTC.

The chain carries TRBV18 and TRBJ1-6, with 7 bases matching TRBD1. The V and J ends lost 5 bases and 10 bases, in that order; junction bases with no gene match: 11. Germline V lookup: CDR1 KGHSH, CDR2 LQKENI. The CDR3 has 15 amino acids. DNA for the CDR3: TGTGCCAGCTCAGGGGCGACAGGGTTGGACTCACCCCTCCACTTT. Translating gives CASSGATGLDSPLHF.

V and J are TRBV11-3 and TRBJ2-3; a weak D match, TRBD1 (6 bases). Trimming took off 2 bases at V and 2 bases at J, with 11 bases between the two ends. The CDR3 runs 15 residues. Germline CDR1 is SGHNT and CDR2 is YENEEA. The CDR3 nucleotides read TGTGCCAGCAGCTTAACGGCAGGGGCCACAGATACGCAGTATTTT. It is translated as CASSLTAGATDTQYF. Based on the CDR3 plus reference TRBV11-3 and TRBJ2-3, the full variable domain is EAGVVQSPRYKIIEKKQPVAFWCNPISGHNTLYWYLQNLGQGPELLIRYENEEAVDDSQLPKDRFSAERLKGVDSTLKIQPAELGDSAVYLCASSLTAGATDTQYFGPGTRLTVL.

The chain has TRBV2 and TRBJ1-1; 8 positions agree with TRBD1. Germline assignment: CDR1 SNHLY and CDR2 FYNNEI. With V trimmed by 6 bases and J by 0 bases, 6 bases remained unmatched. This CDR3 is 15 amino acids long. The CDR3 DNA reads TGTGCCAGCAGGGGAAGGACAGGGCTGAACACTGAAGCTTTCTTT. It encodes CASRGRTGLNTEAFF. The whole variable domain, remainder taken from reference TRBV2 and TRBJ1-1, is EPEVTQTPSHQVTQMGQEVILRCVPISNHLYFYWYRQILGQKVEFLVSFYNNEISEKSEIFDDQFSVERPDGSNFTLKIRSTKLEDSAMYFCASRGRTGLNTEAFFGQGTRLTVV.

The chain uses TRBV6-5 and TRBJ2-3, with D unclear. V lost 5 bases and J 4 bases, leaving 7 bases between the germline ends. Germline V gives CDR1 MNHEY, CDR2 SVGAGI. The CDR3 is made up of 12 amino acids. CDR3 amino acids: CASSKAADTQYF. The CDR3 nucleotides read TGTGCCAGCAGTAAGGCGGCAGATACGCAGTATTTT.

The chain joins TRBV15 to TRBJ2-3; D ambiguous. Trimming took 4 bases from V and 3 from J, leaving 8 bases between them. The V gene's germline CDR1 is LNHNV and CDR2 YYDKDF (reference sequence). This CDR3 is 13 amino acids long. For the CDR3, the DNA is TGTGCCACCAGCATCCGAGTGACAGATACGCAGTATTTT. Protein product: CATSIRVTDTQYF.

The chain joins TRBV12-3 or TRBV12-4 to TRBJ2-7, with a possible D match to TRBD1 (5 bases). This CDR3 is built from 13 residues. The germline V and J ends were trimmed by 3 bases and 6 bases, with 12 bases remaining between them. CDR3 sequence: CASSLGPIGEQYF. The CDR3 DNA reads TGTGCCAGCAGTTTGGGGCCTATTGGCGAGCAGTACTTC.

J is TRBJ1-2 and V is TRBV9, with 8 positions matching TRBD1. V was pared by 3 bases and J by 3 bases, with 7 bases of the junction left unmatched. CDR3 size: 15 residues. The V gene's germline CDR1 is SGDLS and CDR2 YYNGEE. The CDR3 DNA reads TGTGCCAGCAGCGCCCACGTGACAGGGGACTATGGCTACACCTTC. Translated: CASSAHVTGDYGYTF.

This clone turned up a few times. J is TRBJ1-5 and V is TRBV6-1, with TRBD1 as a possible D gene (5 bases). V shed 3 bases and J shed 0 bases, with 6 bases lying between them. This CDR3 contains 14 residues. CDR1 and CDR2 from the germline V gene are MNHNS and SASEGT. CDR3 coding DNA: TGTGCCAGCAGTGACAGGGATAGCAATCAGCCCCAGCATTTT. This gives the protein CASSDRDSNQPQHF.

The chain is built from TRBV3-1 (or the pseudogene TRBV3-2) and TRBJ1-4, with D uncertain. Trimming left V 5 bases short and J 8 bases short, with 12 bases between. This CDR3 contains 13 residues. Per germline, CDR1 LGHDT and CDR2 YNNKEL (reference sequence). The CDR3 reads CASSSRGLEKLFF. The CDR3 DNA sequence: TGTGCCAGCAGCTCCCGGGGATTGGAAAAACTGTTTTTT.

This chain links TRBV6-5 with TRBJ1-2, with a tentative D call TRBD1 (5 bases). V dropped 7 bases and J dropped 0 bases, with 15 bases sitting between them. The CDR3 consists of 15 residues. Germline CDR1 reads MNHEY; CDR2 reads SVGAGI. The CDR3 coding sequence is TGTGCCAGCACTACCGGGACTCGAACTAACTATGGCTACACCTTC. Protein product: CASTTGTRTNYGYTF.

The rearrangement links TRBV7-9 to TRBJ1-6; possibly TRBD1 for D (6 bases). The CDR3 runs to 14 residues. Germline values: CDR1 SEHNR, CDR2 FQNEAQ (reference sequence). V dropped 6 bases and J dropped 9 bases, with 15 bases sitting between them. DNA of the CDR3: TGTGCCAGCAGGGCCGGGACAAATGGTTCACCCCTCCACTTT. Its translation: CASRAGTNGSPLHF. Combining the CDR3 with reference TRBV7-9 and TRBJ1-6 gives the whole variable domain DTGVSQNPRHKITKRGQNVTFRCDPISEHNRLYWYRQTLGQGPEFLTYFQNEAQLEKSRLLSDRFSAERPKGSFSTLEIQRTEQGDSAMYLCASRAGTNGSPLHFGNGTRLTVT.

This rearrangement joins TRBV7-2 to TRBJ2-1; D might be TRBD1 (6 bases). Germline V gives CDR1 SGHTA, CDR2 FQGNSA. This CDR3 spans 12 amino acids. V dropped 5 bases and J dropped 10 bases, with 12 bases sitting between them. The CDR3 nucleotides are TGTGCCAGCAGCCCCGGGACATCCGAGCAGTTCTTC. This encodes CASSPGTSEQFF.

The V and J genes are TRBV20-1 and TRBJ2-3; a possible D gene is TRBD2 (5 bases). Germline assignment: CDR1 DFQATT and CDR2 SNEGSKA (reference sequence). V was pared by 4 bases and J by 10 bases, with 12 bases between. This CDR3 spans 11 amino acids. CDR3 residues: CSANLGDAQYF. Written as DNA, the CDR3 is TGCAGTGCTAATCTCGGGGATGCGCAGTATTTT.

The chain carries TRBV9 and TRBJ1-2; D is perhaps TRBD1 (5 bases). The germline V gene has CDR1 SGDLS and CDR2 YYNGEE. V lost 4 bases, J lost 8 bases, and 24 bases lay in between. The CDR3 length is 16 residues. CDR3: CASSQEVPAGGWGYTF. The DNA for the CDR3 is TGTGCCAGCAGCCAAGAGGTCCCAGCCGGGGGATGGGGCTACACCTTC.

The chain couples TRBV3-1 (or the pseudogene TRBV3-2) to TRBJ1-1; TRBD1 matches 7 bases. Trimming cost V 2 bases and J 5 bases; bases outside gene matches: 8. Germline values: CDR1 LGHDT, CDR2 YNNKEL (reference sequence). This CDR3 region has 15 residues. CDR3 loop: CASSQTTGSGTEAFF. The DNA for the CDR3 is TGTGCCAGCAGCCAAACGACAGGGTCTGGGACTGAAGCTTTCTTT.

The chain carries TRBV30 and TRBJ2-2, with D perhaps TRBD1 (6 bases). The CDR3 is 16 amino acids. CDR1 is GTSNPN, CDR2 SVGIG, per germline (reference sequence). Trimming took off 2 bases at V and 7 bases at J, with 20 bases between the two ends. The CDR3 DNA reads TGTGCCTGGAGTCATGGGGCAGGGGTAATGCTCGGGGAGCTGTTTTTT. Its translation is CAWSHGAGVMLGELFF.

The chain recombines TRBV19 with TRBJ2-3, with no clear D. Per the germline V gene, CDR1 is LNHDA and CDR2 is SQIVND (reference sequence). The CDR3 length is 17 residues. Between the trimmed V and J ends, which lost 3 bases and 0 bases, there was a span of 16 bases. The CDR3 is CASSINTVLFSTDTQYF. The DNA of the CDR3 is TGTGCCAGTAGTATTAACACCGTCCTGTTTAGCACAGATACGCAGTATTTT.

The chain is built from TRBV12-1 and TRBJ1-4; the listed D gene, TRBD1, was not tested against the DNA. TRBV12-1 is a pseudogene. This CDR3 contains 15 residues. CDR3 loop: CASSFDRTTNEKLFF. The CDR3 coding sequence is TGTGCCAGCAGCTTCGACAGGACAACTAATGAAAAACTGTTTTTT.

The chain has TRBV30 and TRBJ1-2; maybe TRBD1 (6 bases). Germline V gene data show CDR1 as GTSNPN and CDR2 as SVGIG (reference sequence). The germline V and J ends were trimmed by 1 base and 8 bases, with 14 bases remaining between them. The CDR3 has 13 amino acids. The CDR3 protein is CAWSATGSKGYTF. CDR3 in DNA: TGTGCCTGGAGTGCGACAGGATCAAAGGGCTACACCTTC.

The chain is built from TRBV13 and TRBJ2-2; 7 nucleotides line up with TRBD1. The germline V gene encodes CDR1 PRHDT and CDR2 FYEKMQ (reference sequence). The CDR3 is 15 residues long. Unmatched junction bases numbered 2, after V lost 0 bases and J lost 4 bases. CDR3: CASSLGTGRTGELFF. The CDR3 DNA is TGTGCCAGCAGCTTAGGGACAGGGCGCACCGGGGAGCTGTTTTTT.

CDR3 coding DNA: TGTGCCAGCAGCTTGGGGGGACAGGCCTACTATGGCTACACCTTC. It translates to CASSLGGQAYYGYTF. V is TRBV5-5 and J is TRBJ1-2; 8 bases line up with TRBD1. The CDR3 runs 15 residues. Germline CDR1 and CDR2: SGHKS and YYEKEE (reference sequence). V was clipped by 0 bases and J by 3 bases; unmatched bases: 4.

The chain uses TRBV5-1 and TRBJ1-1, with 9 bases matching TRBD1. The CDR3 consists of 15 residues. Germline V gene lookup returns CDR1 SGHRS and CDR2 YFSETQ. V was clipped by 4 bases and J by 5 bases; unmatched bases: 9. CDR3: CASSPRTGVWTEAFF. In DNA, the CDR3 is TGCGCCAGCAGCCCCCGGACAGGGGTTTGGACTGAAGCTTTCTTT.